The clone carrying this TCR beta chain was observed a few times. Antigen: not known. The V end was cut by 1 base, the J end by 3 bases, with 7 bases between. Germline loops: CDR1 SQVTM, CDR2 ANQGSEA. The CDR3 extends over 12 amino acids. Measured with immunoSEQ multiplex PCR; TCRdb has only the in-frame clones, and not every one. The sample holds about 140,000 clones, approximately 80% seen once. The data belong to a study of cytotoxic CD8 clonotypes in ibrutinib-treated CLL. Study observations and caveats: Clonality rose at ibrutinib response, held steady in sustained remission, and fell toward baseline at progression. The study sampled sustained-remission and progressing patients at different times.

The chain joins TRBV29-1 to TRBJ2-7; D call uncertain. Here the sequenced sample was PBMCs, taken after 12 months of ibrutinib treatment. This receptor was obtained from a human donor with chronic lymphocytic leukemia. The chain's CDR3 is CSVEGTNYEQYF. The CDR3 bases are TGCAGCGTTGAAGGAACTAACTACGAGCAGTACTTC.